Described below is a single T cell receptor (beta chain) sequence and its context. Only in-frame clones appear in the TCRdb table, and some are missing; sequencing was by immunoSEQ multiplex PCR. The repertoire holds some 460,000 clones, about 88% seen once, with 1.7% in the top ten. This record comes from a study of Ad26.COV2.S vaccination and SARS-CoV-2 variants. The wider study: Of the COV1001 trial arms, the Ad26.COV2.S arm included the donor. Into the muscle, Ad26.COV2.S was dosed once or twice, 56 days apart.

Treatment meaning: about 20 received Ad26.COV2.S at low or high dose, single or two shots; about 5 received placebo; per-sample allocation not given. The investigators took samples on day 63 after the first vaccine or placebo injection. The CDR3 spans 14 residues. From germline, CDR1 is MGHDK and CDR2 SYGVNS. With 6 bases removed from V and 1 base from J, the gap between germline ends came to 11 bases. Sequenced material: peripheral blood, taken in a trial of Ad26.COV2.S vaccine versus placebo. The V and J genes are TRBV25-1 and TRBJ2-3, with D tentatively TRBD2 (5 bases). The source of this sequence is a person between 18 and 59 years old who received the Ad26.COV2.S COVID-19 vaccine or a placebo. This chain's CDR3 is CASREAWGTDTQYF. In DNA form, the CDR3 reads TGTGCCAGCAGGGAGGCGTGGGGCACAGATACGCAGTATTTT.